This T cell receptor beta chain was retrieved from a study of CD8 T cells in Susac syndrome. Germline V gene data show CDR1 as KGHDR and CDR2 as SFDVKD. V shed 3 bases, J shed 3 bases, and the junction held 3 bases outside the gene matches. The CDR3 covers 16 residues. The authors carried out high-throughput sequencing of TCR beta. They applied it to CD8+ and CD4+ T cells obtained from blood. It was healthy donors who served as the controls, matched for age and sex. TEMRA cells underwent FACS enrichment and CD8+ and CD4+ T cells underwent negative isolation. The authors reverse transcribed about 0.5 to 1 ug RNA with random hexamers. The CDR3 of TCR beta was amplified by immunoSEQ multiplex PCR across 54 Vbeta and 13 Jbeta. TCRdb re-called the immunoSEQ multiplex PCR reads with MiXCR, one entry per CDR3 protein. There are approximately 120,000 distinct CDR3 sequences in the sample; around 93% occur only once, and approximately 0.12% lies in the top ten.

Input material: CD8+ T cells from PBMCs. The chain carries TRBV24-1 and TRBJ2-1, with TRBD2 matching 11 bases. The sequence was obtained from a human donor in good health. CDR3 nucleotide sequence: TGTGCCACCAGTGATGCCCTAGCGGGGGGCTACAATGAGCAGTTCTTC. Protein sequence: CATSDALAGGYNEQFF.